This T cell receptor beta chain is from a study of regulatory T cells in long-lasting Graves disease. General observations from the study: Clonotypes that were public and shared totalled a few thousand in persistent patients versus 750 to 1,000 in new patients.

Building the TCR beta libraries relied on iRepertoire HTBI primers, and CDR3 regions underwent Arm-PCR. Each CDR3 protein gets one entry after TCRdb re-called the multiplex PCR reads with MiXCR. The sample has about 220,000 distinct CDR3 sequences; 15% to 20% are singletons. CDR3 length: 13 residues. Trimming left V 2 bases short and J 1 base short, with 6 bases between. Germline CDR1 GTSNPN, CDR2 SVGIG (reference sequence). About this clonotype: The antigen remains undetermined.

The time point denotes: newly diagnosed GD, antithyroid drugs for less than 3 months. The TCR library was prepared using RNA isolated from PBMCs. This sample also appeared in a second study, on T cells in Graves' hyperthyroidism and ophthalmopathy. That paper notes: A lack of ophthalmopathy progression within 18 months defined stable Graves' hyperthyroidism. Patients were excluded because of uncontrolled infection, other autoimmune disease, pregnancy or lactation. HTBI primers were the set used in a first-round RT-PCR of the TCR CDR3.

This clonotype was obtained from a woman in her twenties or thirties with Graves disease. The starting material was peripheral blood mononuclear cells (PBMCs), obtained at new diagnosis, from a patient treated with antithyroid drugs. The rearrangement uses TRBV30 and TRBJ1-5; no definite D call. CDR3 DNA sequence: TGTGCCTGGAGTAGCCAGAGCAATCAGCCCCAGCATTTT. Translating it yields CAWSSQSNQPQHF.